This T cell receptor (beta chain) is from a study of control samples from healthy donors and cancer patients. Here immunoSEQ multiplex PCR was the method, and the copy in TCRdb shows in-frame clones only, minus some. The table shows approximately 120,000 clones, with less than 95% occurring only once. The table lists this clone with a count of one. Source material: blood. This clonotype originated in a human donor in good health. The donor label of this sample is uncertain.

The chain's CDR3 is CASSLVSGTEYNSPLHF. The CDR3 nucleotides read TGTGCCAGCAGCTTAGTATCAGGGACAGAATATAATTCACCCCTCCACTTT. V gene TRBV11-2 combines with J gene TRBJ1-6, with 7 positions matching TRBD1. This CDR3 spans 17 amino acids. Germline CDR1 reads SGHAT; CDR2 reads FQNNGV. V was clipped by 1 base and J by 4 bases; unmatched bases: 7.